The 19 T cell receptor beta chains given below trace back to one sample, sequenced in a study of cytomegalovirus exposure and HLA in healthy donors (dated by TCRdb to about 2017). The library was obtained by the immunoSEQ multiplex PCR assay. A mixture of 60 forward primers for TCR Vbeta segments and 13 reverse primers for TCR Jbeta segments was used in the multiplex PCR. TCRdb took this table from immuneACCESS and kept in-frame rearrangements with V and J called. Such tables lack part of the clones; where checked against another copy, unresolved V genes explain under half of the gap, and the rest is unexplained. A total of some 150,000 clones appear in this sample, about four fifths of them only once. The top ten hold roughly 3.2% of the sample. Sequencing was performed on PBMCs. The receptor set was obtained from a young man in good health and CMV-seropositive.

The rearrangement joins TRBV5-1 to TRBJ2-7; 8 nucleotides line up with TRBD1. This CDR3 is 20 amino acids long. The germline gives CDR1 SGHRS, CDR2 YFSETQ. V trimming: 0 bases; J trimming: 1 base; junction bases outside the gene matches: 18. The DNA for the CDR3 is TGCGCCAGCAGCTTGGCGGCCGAGACAGGGGTCTCCCTTCTTTCCTACGAGCAGTACTTC. Amino acids: CASSLAAETGVSLLSYEQYF.

The chain couples TRBV7-9 to TRBJ2-1, with TRBD1 identical over 7 bases. Germline V CDR1 and CDR2: SEHNR, FQNEAQ (reference sequence). This CDR3 comprises 13 residues. V trimming: 5 bases; J trimming: 9 bases; junction bases outside the gene matches: 7. CDR3: CASSPGGSGEQFF. For the CDR3, the DNA is TGTGCCAGCAGCCCAGGGGGTTCGGGTGAGCAGTTCTTC. Filled out from reference TRBV7-9 and TRBJ2-1, the complete variable domain reads DTGVSQNPRHKITKRGQNVTFRCDPISEHNRLYWYRQTLGQGPEFLTYFQNEAQLEKSRLLSDRFSAERPKGSFSTLEIQRTEQGDSAMYLCASSPGGSGEQFFGPGTRLTVL.

The chain uses TRBV27 and TRBJ2-5; TRBD2 matches 12 bases. This CDR3 is 18 amino acids long. Trimming at V came to 5 bases and at J to 0 bases, leaving 10 bases not matched to a gene. The germline gives CDR1 MNHEY, CDR2 SMNVEV (reference sequence). CDR3 nucleotides: TGTGCCAGCAGTAGAGGGACTAGCGGGTTCAGTTACCAAGAGACCCAGTACTTC. This encodes CASSRGTSGFSYQETQYF.

This chain connects TRBV28 to TRBJ1-1; the D gene is possibly TRBD1 (5 bases). CDR1 and CDR2 from the germline V gene are MDHEN and SYDVKM. V was pared by 6 bases and J by 0 bases, with 11 bases between. The CDR3 consists of 14 residues. CDR3 sequence: CASRFDSLNTEAFF. CDR3 nucleotide sequence: TGTGCCAGCAGATTTGACAGCCTGAACACTGAAGCTTTCTTT.

This CDR3 is CASGGHNTGELFF. DNA for the CDR3: TGTGCCAGCGGGGGACACAACACCGGGGAGCTGTTTTTT. The chain links TRBV6-5 to TRBJ2-2; possibly TRBD1 for D (6 bases). Trimming cost V 8 bases and J 2 bases, with 9 bases left between them. The CDR3 extends over 13 amino acids. In germline, CDR1 is MNHEY, CDR2 SVGAGI.

The CDR3 spells CASSYDIRLYEQYF. The CDR3, as DNA: TGTGCCAGCAGTTACGACATAAGGCTGTACGAGCAGTACTTC. This chain joins TRBV6-5 and TRBJ2-5; D gene ambiguous. The J call may be faulty, since TRBJ2-7 better matches the DNA end. The CDR3 is 14 residues long. CDR1 is MNHEY, CDR2 SVGAGI, per germline.

The table lists this clone with a count of one. Other DNA sequences in the sample encode the same CDR3. The chain links TRBV19 to TRBJ1-1, with 11 bases identical to TRBD1. The CDR3 runs 14 residues. The trim removed 3 bases at V and 4 bases at J, leaving 1 base unmatched. Germline CDR1 reads LNHDA; CDR2 reads SQIVND (reference sequence). The CDR3: CASSMGQGGTEAFF. In DNA form, the CDR3 reads TGTGCCAGTAGTATGGGACAGGGGGGCACTGAAGCTTTCTTT.

V is TRBV28 and J is TRBJ1-4; 9 positions agree with TRBD1. The CDR3 consists of 14 residues. V trimming: 5 bases; J trimming: 7 bases; junction bases outside the gene matches: 5. Germline values: CDR1 MDHEN, CDR2 SYDVKM. The CDR3 sequence is CASSRDRVAEKLFF. The CDR3 DNA reads as TGTGCCAGCAGTAGGGACAGGGTTGCTGAAAAACTGTTTTTT.

This chain links TRBV28 with TRBJ1-2; D is possibly TRBD1 (6 bases). Germline lookup yields CDR1 MDHEN and CDR2 SYDVKM. V was trimmed by 2 bases and J by 8 bases, leaving 12 bases between them. This CDR3 spans 13 amino acids. CDR3: CASSLGDTGGYTF. The CDR3 nucleotides are TGTGCCAGCAGTTTAGGGGACACGGGCGGCTACACCTTC.

Details on this clone: At one of its ends the junction is not consistent with the germline gene, which may arise from a read error. The same CDR3 can be traced to other DNA sequences in this sample. V gene TRBV29-1 combines with J gene TRBJ1-1; 8 bases fit TRBD1. This CDR3 comprises 13 residues. Germline CDR1 reads SQVTM; CDR2 reads ANQGSEA. The CDR3 DNA reads TGCAGCGTTGAAAGGACAGGGAACACTGAAGCCTTCTTT. Residues: CSVERTGNTEAFF.

The rearrangement links TRBV28 to TRBJ2-7; 7 positions match TRBD1. The CDR3 has 17 amino acids. Per germline, CDR1 MDHEN and CDR2 SYDVKM. V shed 6 bases, J shed 6 bases, and the junction held 20 bases outside the gene matches. The CDR3 spells CASSPFVGTGVGIEQYF. CDR3 coding DNA: TGTGCCAGCAGCCCATTCGTGGGTACAGGGGTCGGCATCGAGCAGTACTTC.

This clone was counted between two and nine times. The chain joins TRBV5-1 to TRBJ2-7; 10 bases agree with TRBD2. Germline V gives CDR1 SGHRS, CDR2 YFSETQ. The V gene end was trimmed by 3 bases and the J gene end by 1 base; junction bases not matched to a gene: 4. CDR3 size: 15 residues. The DNA of the CDR3 is TGCGCCAGCAGCTACGGACTAGCGGTATCCTACGAGCAGTACTTC. Translated, it gives CASSYGLAVSYEQYF.

This chain uses TRBV6-5 with TRBJ1-1, with D possibly TRBD1 on 6 matching bases. Looked up from germline, CDR1 is MNHEY and CDR2 is SVGAGI. Trimming stripped 2 bases from V and 6 bases from J, with 16 bases between. This CDR3 region has 15 residues. The CDR3 protein is CASSYQHPGGPEAFF. The CDR3 DNA reads as TGTGCCAGCAGTTACCAACACCCGGGGGGCCCTGAAGCTTTCTTT.

This CDR3 is CASSRSSSVNQPQHF. CDR3 in DNA: TGCGCCAGCAGCCGTAGCTCCAGTGTCAATCAGCCCCAGCATTTT. The rearrangement joins TRBV4-1 to TRBJ1-5; D ambiguous. CDR3 length equals 15 residues. Trimming pared 4 bases from V and 3 bases from J, leaving 13 bases between. Germline V lookup: CDR1 MGHRA, CDR2 YSYEKL.

This chain connects TRBV6-5 to TRBJ2-7; D may be TRBD1 (5 bases). V lost 2 bases and J lost 1, with 12 bases in between. The CDR3 runs 15 residues. Germline V gene data show CDR1 as MNHEY and CDR2 as SVGAGI. The CDR3, as DNA: TGTGCCAGCAGTTACGTTTCAGGGAAATCCTACGAGCAGTACTTC. Translated: CASSYVSGKSYEQYF.

V is TRBV19 and J is TRBJ2-1, with 7 bases identical to TRBD1. Losses at the gene ends were 6 bases for V and 4 bases for J; bases not matched to a gene: 9. Looked up from germline, CDR1 is LNHDA and CDR2 is SQIVND (reference sequence). The CDR3 totals 15 residues. CDR3 region: CASSRDSPVYNEQFF. In DNA form, the CDR3 reads TGTGCCAGTAGCCGGGACAGCCCCGTGTACAATGAGCAGTTCTTC. Using reference TRBV19 and TRBJ2-1 for the parts outside the CDR3, the full variable domain is DGGITQSPKYLFRKEGQNVTLSCEQNLNHDAMYWYRQDPGQGLRLIYYSQIVNDFQKGDIAEGYSVSREKKESFPLTVTSAQKNPTAFYLCASSRDSPVYNEQFFGPGTRLTVL.

This clone was seen once. The V call is TRBV5-4, the J call TRBJ2-7; 11 bases match TRBD2. The germline CDR1 and CDR2 sequences are SGHNT and YYREEE (reference sequence). V lost 4 bases, J lost 0 bases, and 6 bases stayed unmatched. The length of the CDR3 is 16 residues. The CDR3 spells CASSHTSGSISYEQYF. The CDR3 bases are TGTGCCAGCAGCCATACTAGCGGGAGTATCTCCTACGAGCAGTACTTC.

This rearrangement joins TRBV5-6 to TRBJ1-5; a possible D gene is TRBD1 (5 bases). Germline V lookup: CDR1 SGHDT, CDR2 YYEEEE. V lost 3 bases, J lost 3 bases, and 13 bases lay in between. This CDR3 is built from 15 residues. The DNA of the CDR3 is TGTGCCAGCAGCTCCTTGGACAATTACAATCAGCCCCAGCATTTT. Translating it yields CASSSLDNYNQPQHF.

The chain links TRBV2 to TRBJ1-5; D possibly corresponds to TRBD1 (6 bases). The CDR3 has 15 residues. Trimming removed 6 bases from V and 3 bases from J, with 15 bases in between. Per germline, CDR1 SNHLY and CDR2 FYNNEI. The CDR3 DNA sequence: TGTGCCAGCAGACCCGACAGGCAATCCAATCAGCCCCAGCATTTT. Amino acids: CASRPDRQSNQPQHF.